This T cell receptor beta chain originates from a study of T cell responses to AZD1222 COVID-19 vaccine (dated by TCRdb to about 2021). Concerning the study at large: AZD1222 recipients whose second dose came at about 4 weeks and those whose second dose came at about 12 weeks were combined into one group, since spike-specific TCR depth and breadth did not differ between the two schedules. TCR sequencing was performed for about 240 trial participants, of whom 200 to 210 were given two doses of AZD1222 and around 26 were given two doses of MenACWY control vaccine. Trial participants were enrolled by age into subgroups of 18-55, 56-69 and 70-plus years, and roughly 150, 30 and 60 TCR-sequenced participants, respectively, were included in these subgroups.

Between the V and J ends, shortened by 0 bases and 4 bases respectively, the junction contains 9 bases. Based on the germline V gene, the CDR1 and CDR2 sequences are LGHNA and YSLEER. The CDR3 sequence holds 14 residues, the cysteine and phenylalanine included. This entry keeps only the CDR3 DNA: 42 bases, framed from base 1. Paper-wide results and their limitations: Because no samples from the day 14 peak response were available, repertoires could be characterized only after the peak T cell response. After two AZD1222 doses, spike-specific TCR breadth and depth were significantly higher than at day 0 and than in MenACWY recipients. Only five to seven AZD1222 recipients were SARS-CoV-2 seropositive at baseline, limiting conclusions about previously exposed vaccinees. Participants were mostly white British and included more females than males, and it was suggested by the authors that clonal diversity may have been underestimated. Nearly half of unique spike-specific TCRs reportedly recognized epitopes outside regions mutated in the B.1.351 and B.1.1.7 variants. The vaccine-associated CD4 TCRs covered the entire spike protein, and the dominant responses fell in regions 160-218 and 743-854. In the small 56-69-year group, the increase in depth fell short of significance, most likely because of low power.

The label giving this sample's time point can be read as: baseline before first vaccination. Vaccinee samples came from UK trials COV001 and COV002, including a single-blind randomized controlled phase 2/3 trial of AZD1222 (ChAdOx1 nCoV-19) in healthy adults. For TCRbeta chain sequencing, PBMC samples were collected from trial participants at day 0 and at day 28 after the second dose. This clone has a single count. Its antigen is not yet known. Nothing much larger sits one base from this clone, and base qualities are not available. The CDR3 regions of human TCRbeta chains were subjected to immunosequencing. In the authors' own workflow: Repertoire TCRs were matched against a reference library of SARS-CoV-2-specific TCRs generated with the MIRA antigen-specificity platform. Breadth was defined as the fraction of unique TCRs that were SARS-CoV-2-associated, and depth was defined as the fraction of total T cells that were SARS-CoV-2-associated. Using the MIRA data, every spike-specific TCR was mapped to the spike region that the TCR reacted to and assigned to either a CD4 or a CD8 class. Log10-transformed breadth and depth values were compared by one-way ANOVA with Sidak's multiple comparisons tests. The table was pulled from immuneACCESS by TCRdb, which kept in-frame rearrangements only. Such tables lose some clones; where checked, under half of the loss comes from unresolved V genes, and the rest has no known cause. That table gives V, J and clone size, and the DNA gave D and trimming. Recorded for this sample are fewer than 200,000 clones; approximately 92% of them occurred a single time. In total, the top ten clones hold about 1.2% of the sample.

This specimen consisted of peripheral blood, obtained on day 0 of AZD1222 vaccination. The chain couples TRBV4-3 to TRBJ1-2; 5 matching bases give a weak D call of TRBD1. The receptor was isolated from an adult in good health. Read as DNA, the sequence is TGCGCCAGCAGCCAAGAGCCCGACAGCTATGGCTACACCTTC. Its product reads: CASSQEPDSYGYTF.